This TCR beta chain was retrieved from a study of identical twins. General study points: The conclusions drew on cross-sectional statistical analysis instead of tracking the same donors.

The CDR3 has 15 residues. Trimming shortened V by 2 bases and J by 5 bases, and 15 bases separated the two germline ends. Germline loops: CDR1 SEHNR, CDR2 FQNEAQ (reference sequence). Concerning this clonotype: The antigen is unknown.

TCRdb re-analysed the 5' RACE reads in MiXCR, keeping a single row per CDR3 protein. There are more than 1.5 million distinct CDR3 sequences in the sample; less than 40% occur only once, and 0.25% to 0.3% lies in the top ten. Only healthy Caucasians were enrolled as donors. The chain is built from TRBV7-9 and TRBJ1-1; D may be TRBD1 (5 bases). This TCR derives from a newborn girl in good health. Specimen: cord blood. The CDR3 nucleotides are TGTGCCAGCAGCTTATCAGGGCAGGGAAGGACTGAAGCTTTCTTT. Its translation: CASSLSGQGRTEAFF.